This T cell receptor beta chain derives from a study of cytomegalovirus exposure and HLA in healthy donors. Study summary: Sequencing of about 179 million T cells in an earlier analysis found some 100 million unique TCR beta sequences. General study findings and limits: TRBV6-2, TRBV6-3 and some other V segments were unresolvable in 87-base-pair reads. The authors assumed roughly uniform sequencing depth across donors for presence/absence analyses. Upon later analysis, TCR association rates were observed to vary by HLA locus, being highest for DRB1 and lowest for HLA-C.

V lost 1 base, J lost 4 bases, and 10 bases lay in between. CDR1 and CDR2 (germline): SGHDT, YYEEEE. This CDR3 has 14 residues. About this clone itself: The antigen is not known.

60 Vbeta and 13 Jbeta primers were used in PCR. TCRdb keeps only in-frame clones here, not all; method: immunoSEQ multiplex PCR. This sample has 93,000 or so clones, with 65% to 80% found just once. The rearrangement joins TRBV5-6 to TRBJ2-3; possible D gene TRBD1, 5 bases. Sequenced sample: PBMCs. This TCR came from a woman younger than 35 in good health and CMV-seropositive. This chain's CDR3 is CASSLSVGADTQYF. DNA for the CDR3: TGTGCCAGCAGCTTGAGTGTAGGGGCAGATACGCAGTATTTT.